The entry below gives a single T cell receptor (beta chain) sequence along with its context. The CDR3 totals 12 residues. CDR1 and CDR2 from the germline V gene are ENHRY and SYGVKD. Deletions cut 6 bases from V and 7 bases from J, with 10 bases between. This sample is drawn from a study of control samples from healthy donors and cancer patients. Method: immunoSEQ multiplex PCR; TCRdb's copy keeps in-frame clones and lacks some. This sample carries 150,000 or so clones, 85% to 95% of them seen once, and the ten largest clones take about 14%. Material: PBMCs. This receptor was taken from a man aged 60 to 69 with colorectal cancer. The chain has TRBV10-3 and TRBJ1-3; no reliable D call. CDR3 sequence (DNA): TGTGCCATCAGCGAACAACCCAACACCATATATTTT. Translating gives CAISEQPNTIYF.